The 20 T cell receptor beta chains given below trace back to one sample, sequenced in a study of PD-1 blockade in classical Hodgkin lymphoma. Each and every patient relapsed after autologous stem cell transplantation, and patients got differing brentuximab vedotin exposure. Only in-frame clones appear in the TCRdb table, and some are missing; sequencing was by immunoSEQ multiplex PCR. The sample records more than 60,000 clones, more than 90% being singletons. The sample here was peripheral blood mononuclear cells (PBMCs), taken at baseline. These receptors were obtained from a human donor with classical Hodgkin lymphoma.

The chain couples TRBV2 to TRBJ2-3; the match to TRBD2 covers 16 bases. Germline V CDR1 and CDR2: SNHLY, FYNNEI. This CDR3 is built from 16 residues. The trim removed 8 bases at V and 7 bases at J, leaving 9 bases unmatched. The CDR3 sequence: CASQGLAGGLSNTQYF. For the CDR3, the DNA is TGTGCCAGCCAGGGACTAGCGGGGGGGCTGAGTAATACGCAGTATTTT.

CDR3 nucleotide sequence: TGTGCCAGCAGCAAAGCTGACGGGACTAGCGGGAGGGTGAGCTCCTACAATGAGCAGTTCTTC. Its protein product is CASSKADGTSGRVSSYNEQFF. The chain carries TRBV21-1 and TRBJ2-1; TRBD2, as called in the table, went unchecked against the DNA. TRBV21-1 is an annotated pseudogene. The CDR3 runs to 21 residues.

This clone was seen once. V and J are TRBV6-1 and TRBJ2-5, with D hard to call. This CDR3 has 17 amino acids. Trimming took 4 bases from V and 1 from J, leaving 19 bases between them. Germline CDR1 is MNHNS and CDR2 is SASEGT. CDR3 nucleotides: TGTGCCAGCAGTGCTCCGGCTCTTTCCGTCCCCCAAGAGACCCAGTACTTC. The encoded protein is CASSAPALSVPQETQYF.

This chain links TRBV7-2 with TRBJ1-2, with 9 bases aligning to TRBD1. V lost 3 bases, J lost 7 bases, and 9 bases stayed unmatched. CDR1 and CDR2 (germline): SGHTA, FQGNSA. The CDR3 consists of 15 residues. The CDR3 coding sequence is TGTGCCAGCAGCTTGTGGGACAGGGAGGGGTTTGGCTACACCTTC. Translation gives CASSLWDREGFGYTF.

This clone occurred once. The V gene is TRBV18, the J gene TRBJ2-4, with D perhaps TRBD2 (5 bases). The CDR3 spans 17 residues. V was clipped by 2 bases and J by 0 bases, with 14 bases between them. Germline CDR1 reads KGHSH; CDR2 reads LQKENI. As DNA, the CDR3 is TGTGCCAGCTCACCATCACCTGTCGGAGGAGCCAAAAACATTCAGTACTTC. Protein product: CASSPSPVGGAKNIQYF.

The chain combines TRBV27 with TRBJ2-2, with 7 positions matching TRBD2. The V segment lost 3 bases and the J segment 1 base; nucleotides outside the gene matches: 2. Germline CDR1 reads MNHEY; CDR2 reads SMNVEV (reference sequence). The CDR3 sequence is 15 residues long. Here the CDR3 DNA reads TGTGCCAGCAGTTTGTGGGGGGGGAACACCGGGGAGCTGTTTTTT. Its protein product is CASSLWGGNTGELFF.

The V and J genes are TRBV11-2 and TRBJ2-1, with 15 bases aligning to TRBD2. The CDR3 has 19 residues. The germline CDR1 and CDR2 sequences are SGHAT and FQNNGV. V was pared by 5 bases and J by 5 bases, with 13 bases of the junction left unmatched. The CDR3: CASSPGLAGGPLVDNEQFF. Here the CDR3 DNA reads TGTGCCAGCAGCCCCGGACTAGCGGGAGGGCCCTTGGTCGACAATGAGCAGTTCTTC.

The gene calls are TRBV11-1 and TRBJ1-1; D is ambiguous. Germline assignment: CDR1 SGHAT and CDR2 FQDESV (reference sequence). The V end lost 2 bases, the J end lost 4 bases, and 8 bases lay between the germline ends. This CDR3 region has 13 residues. CDR3: CASSLHVTTEAFF. Here the CDR3 DNA reads TGTGCCAGCAGCTTACATGTTACCACTGAAGCTTTCTTT. Drawing the rest from reference TRBV11-1 and TRBJ1-1, the complete variable domain is EAEVAQSPRYKITEKSQAVAFWCDPISGHATLYWYRQILGQGPELLVQFQDESVVDDSQLPKDRFSAERLKGVDSTLKIQPAELGDSAMYLCASSLHVTTEAFFGQGTRLTVV.

The V call is TRBV7-2, the J call TRBJ1-2, with D tentatively TRBD1 (5 bases). Germline CDR1 SGHTA, CDR2 FQGNSA. Trimming left V 1 base short and J 5 bases short, with 14 bases between. This CDR3 spans 15 amino acids. The CDR3 coding sequence is TGTGCCAGCAGCTTAGATGGTTCAGGGCTGTATGGCTACACCTTC. Residues: CASSLDGSGLYGYTF.

The chain is built from TRBV28 and TRBJ2-1; 12 positions agree with TRBD2. The CDR3 has 17 residues. The ends lost 5 bases at V and 7 bases at J; junction bases unmatched: 12. The germline V gene encodes CDR1 MDHEN and CDR2 SYDVKM. The CDR3 sequence: CASSPRLAGARVNEQFF. DNA of the CDR3: TGTGCCAGCAGTCCGCGACTAGCGGGAGCTAGGGTTAATGAGCAGTTCTTC.

V is TRBV11-2 and J is TRBJ2-1, with TRBD2 matching over 12 bases. V shed 5 bases and J 10 bases; nucleotides not matched to a gene: 12. Germline V gene sequence: CDR1 SGHAT, CDR2 FQNNGV. The CDR3 is 16 amino acids. In DNA, the CDR3 is TGTGCCAGCAGCAGGAGAGGGACTAGCGGGTCACGGGAGCAGTTCTTC. It yields the protein CASSRRGTSGSREQFF.

CDR3 amino acids: CASSVEVEAGELFF. CDR3 nucleotides: TGTGCCAGCAGCGTAGAAGTCGAGGCCGGGGAGCTGTTTTTT. V gene TRBV9 combines with J gene TRBJ2-2; no definite D call. Germline CDR1 SGDLS, CDR2 YYNGEE. The CDR3 runs to 14 residues. V lost 0 bases and J 6 bases, leaving 9 bases between the germline ends.

This clone was observed once. The chain combines TRBV6-6 with TRBJ2-7; no definite D call. The CDR3 covers 15 residues. CDR1 and CDR2 from the germline V gene are MNHNY and SVGAGI (reference sequence). Deletions cut 0 bases from V and 2 bases from J, with 11 bases between. CDR3 nucleotide sequence: TGTGCCAGCAGTTACTCGGGTCCCTCGGCCTACGAGCAGTACTTC. Translation gives CASSYSGPSAYEQYF.

J is TRBJ2-5 and V is TRBV10-1; 7 nucleotides agree with TRBD2. V trimming: 10 bases; J trimming: 1 base; junction bases outside the gene matches: 24. Germline CDR1 is WNHNN and CDR2 is SYGVQD (reference sequence). The CDR3 spans 19 residues. For the CDR3, the DNA is TGCGCCAATAAGCCCAGGCGGGGGAGAGGCGGGACCCTCCAAGAGACCCAGTACTTC. Translated, it gives CANKPRRGRGGTLQETQYF.

The gene calls are TRBV5-6 and TRBJ1-2, with a weak D call TRBD1 (6 bases). Looked up from germline, CDR1 is SGHDT and CDR2 is YYEEEE. This CDR3 has 18 amino acids. The germline V and J ends were trimmed by 1 base and 4 bases, with 23 bases remaining between them. CDR3 residues: CASSLSETGIRTFYGYTF. The CDR3 nucleotides are TGTGCCAGCAGCTTGTCGGAAACAGGGATCCGAACCTTCTATGGCTACACCTTC.

This rearrangement joins TRBV2 to TRBJ1-5, with D hard to call. CDR1 is SNHLY and CDR2 is FYNNEI in the germline V gene. The CDR3 has 14 residues. The germline V and J ends were trimmed by 1 base and 6 bases, with 10 bases remaining between them. The CDR3 is CASSEEGVTQPQHF. CDR3 sequence (DNA): TGTGCCAGCAGTGAAGAGGGAGTAACTCAGCCCCAGCATTTT.

The DNA for the CDR3 is TGTGCCAGCGACCAAGGTAGGTCAGGGACCACTGAAGCTTTCTTT. The encoded protein is CASDQGRSGTTEAFF. The chain uses TRBV7-2 and TRBJ1-1; TRBD1 is a possible D gene (5 bases). Germline V gene data show CDR1 as SGHTA and CDR2 as FQGNSA. This CDR3 has 15 residues. V shed 8 bases and J shed 4 bases, with 20 bases lying between them.

This chain's CDR3 is CASSYARTANSPLHF. CDR3 coding DNA: TGTGCCAGCAGTTATGCCCGGACAGCGAATTCACCCCTCCACTTT. The gene calls are TRBV6-5 and TRBJ1-6, with TRBD1 as a possible D gene (6 bases). Germline values: CDR1 MNHEY, CDR2 SVGAGI. V was clipped by 3 bases and J by 7 bases, with 13 bases between them. The CDR3 has 15 residues.

This chain joins TRBV5-6 and TRBJ1-6; D remains ambiguous. The CDR3 loop spans 13 amino acids. With 1 base removed from V and 10 bases from J, the gap between germline ends came to 9 bases. Germline values: CDR1 SGHDT, CDR2 YYEEEE. CDR3 loop: CASSLRGNSPLHF. The CDR3 region has the DNA TGTGCCAGCAGCTTGAGAGGGAACTCACCCCTCCACTTT. The full variable domain, in which reference TRBV5-6 and TRBJ1-6 provide the parts outside the CDR3, is DAGVTQSPTHLIKTRGQQVTLRCSPKSGHDTVSWYQQALGQGPQFIFQYYEEEERQRGNFPDRFSGHQFPNYSSELNVNALLLGDSALYLCASSLRGNSPLHFGNGTRLTVT.

The chain employs TRBV7-8 and TRBJ2-7, with 8 bases that match TRBD2. V was clipped by 5 bases and J by 3 bases; unmatched bases: 3. The CDR3 totals 13 residues. Germline CDR1 is SGHVS and CDR2 is FQNEAQ. CDR3 sequence: CASSGTRFYEQYF. Written as DNA, the CDR3 is TGTGCCAGCAGCGGGACTAGGTTCTACGAGCAGTACTTC.